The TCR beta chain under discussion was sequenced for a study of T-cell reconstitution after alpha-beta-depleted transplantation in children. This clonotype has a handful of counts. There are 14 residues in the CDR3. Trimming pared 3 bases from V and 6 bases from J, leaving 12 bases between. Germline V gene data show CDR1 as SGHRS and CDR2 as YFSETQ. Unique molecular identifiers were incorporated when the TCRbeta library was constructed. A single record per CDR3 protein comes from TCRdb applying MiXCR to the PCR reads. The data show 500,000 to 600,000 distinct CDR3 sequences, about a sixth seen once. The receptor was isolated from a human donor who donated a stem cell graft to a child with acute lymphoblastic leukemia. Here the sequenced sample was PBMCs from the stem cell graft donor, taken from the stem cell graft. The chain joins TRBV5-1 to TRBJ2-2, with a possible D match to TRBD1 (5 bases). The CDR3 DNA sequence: TGCGCCAGCAGCTCCAGGGTTCCGGCCGGGGAGCTGTTTTTT. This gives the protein CASSSRVPAGELFF.